This entry features one T cell receptor (beta chain) sequence. This specimen comes from a study of shared clonotypes between healthy human individuals. CD45RO negativity and positive selection for CCR7 defined naive CD8 cells, a population that excluded terminally differentiated effector memory CD45RA+ cells. The V and J ends lost 8 bases and 3 bases respectively, with 17 bases between them. Germline CDR1 reads MNHEY; CDR2 reads SVGAGI. This CDR3 contains 15 residues. The method was immunoSEQ multiplex PCR; TCRdb's version includes in-frame clones alone and lacks a portion of them. The repertoire holds roughly 1,800,000 clones, with around 96% as singletons.

The chain employs TRBV6-5 and TRBJ1-3; D is uncertain. Sequenced: naive CD8+ T cells sorted from blood. This receptor was obtained from a young man in good health. The CDR3 loop is CASAPLPEVGNTIYF. The CDR3 DNA is TGTGCCAGCGCTCCTCTCCCGGAGGTTGGAAACACCATATATTTT.